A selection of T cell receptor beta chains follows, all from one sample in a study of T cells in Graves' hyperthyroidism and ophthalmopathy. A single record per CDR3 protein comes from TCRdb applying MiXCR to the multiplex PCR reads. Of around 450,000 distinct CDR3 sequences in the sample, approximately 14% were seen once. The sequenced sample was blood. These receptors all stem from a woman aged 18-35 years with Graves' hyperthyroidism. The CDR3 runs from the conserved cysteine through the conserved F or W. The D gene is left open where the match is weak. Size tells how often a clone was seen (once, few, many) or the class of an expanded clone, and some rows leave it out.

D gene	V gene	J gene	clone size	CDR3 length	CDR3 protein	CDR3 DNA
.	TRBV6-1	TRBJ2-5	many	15	CASTKGDLRGETQYF	TGTGCCAGCACCAAAGGGGACCTCCGGGGGGAGACCCAGTACTTC
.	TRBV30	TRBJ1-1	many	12	CAWSVTTVEAFF	TGTGCCTGGAGTGTAACTACGGTGGAAGCTTTCTTT
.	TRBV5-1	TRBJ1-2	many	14	CASSRDYENYGYTF	TGCGCCAGCAGTCGGGACTACGAAAACTATGGCTACACCTTC
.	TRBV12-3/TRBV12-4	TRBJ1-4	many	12	CASRSGNEKLFF	TGTGCCAGCAGATCCGGCAATGAAAAACTGTTTTTT
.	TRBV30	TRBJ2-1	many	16	CAWMFGESGGANEQFF	TGTGCCTGGATGTTCGGGGAGAGTGGTGGGGCTAATGAGCAGTTCTTC
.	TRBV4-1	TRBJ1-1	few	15	CASSQVSRVRTEAFF	TGCGCCAGCAGCCAAGTATCGCGGGTTCGGACTGAAGCTTTCTTT
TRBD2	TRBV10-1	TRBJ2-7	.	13	CASKGTSGYEQYF	TGCGCCAGCAAGGGAACTAGCGGTTACGAGCAGTACTTC
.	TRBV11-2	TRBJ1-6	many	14	CASSLVLADSPLHF	TGTGCCAGCAGCTTAGTTTTAGCAGATTCACCCCTCCACTTT
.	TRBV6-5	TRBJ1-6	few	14	CASSYEFRRSPLHF	TGTGCCAGCAGTTACGAGTTTCGGCGCTCACCCCTCCACTTT
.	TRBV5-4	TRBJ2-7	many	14	CASSLRSLAGEQYF	TGTGCCAGCAGCTTGAGATCCCTAGCAGGCGAGCAGTACTTC
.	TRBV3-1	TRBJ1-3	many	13	CASSQGGSLGGDF	TGTGCCAGCAGCCAAGGAGGTTCTTTGGGAGGAGATTTT
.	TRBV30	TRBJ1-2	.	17	CASEGGNLGTAIYGYTF	TGTGCCTCGGAGGGGGGGAACTTGGGAACCGCCATCTATGGCTACACCTTC
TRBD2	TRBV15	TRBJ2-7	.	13	CATSSGTNYEQYF	TGTGCCACCAGCTCCGGGACTAACTACGAGCAGTACTTC
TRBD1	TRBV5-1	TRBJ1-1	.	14	CASTYEGQQFEAFF	TGCGCCAGCACTTACGAGGGACAGCAGTTTGAAGCTTTCTTT
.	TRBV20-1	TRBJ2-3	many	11	CSARLADTQYF	TGCAGTGCCAGATTAGCGGATACGCAGTATTTT